One T cell receptor beta chain is described in this entry. The V gene's germline CDR1 is DFQATT and CDR2 SNEGSKA (reference sequence). This CDR3 is 17 amino acids long. Trimming cost V 0 bases and J 9 bases; bases outside gene matches: 10. This entry is derived from a study of regulatory T cells in long-lasting Graves disease. Specified time point: newly diagnosed GD, antithyroid drugs for less than 3 months. Preparation of the TCR library used RNA extracted from PBMCs. Graves' disease diagnosis was established per American Thyroid Association guidelines. In building TCR beta libraries, iRepertoire HTBI primers were used together with Arm-PCR of CDR3 regions. TCRdb fed the multiplex PCR reads into MiXCR, producing one record per CDR3 protein. The sample has fewer than 500,000 distinct CDR3 sequences, around 16% seen once. The same specimen was also included in a second study, on T cells in Graves' hyperthyroidism and ophthalmopathy.

The rearrangement joins TRBV20-1 to TRBJ2-1, with 14 bases fitting TRBD2. The clonotype comes from a man aged 40-49 years with Graves disease. The sample here was peripheral blood mononuclear cells (PBMCs), taken at new diagnosis, from a patient treated with antithyroid drugs. CDR3 coding DNA: TGCAGTGCTAGAGACCCAAGACTAGCGGGAGGGCCCGGTGAGCAGTTCTTC. This gives the protein CSARDPRLAGGPGEQFF.